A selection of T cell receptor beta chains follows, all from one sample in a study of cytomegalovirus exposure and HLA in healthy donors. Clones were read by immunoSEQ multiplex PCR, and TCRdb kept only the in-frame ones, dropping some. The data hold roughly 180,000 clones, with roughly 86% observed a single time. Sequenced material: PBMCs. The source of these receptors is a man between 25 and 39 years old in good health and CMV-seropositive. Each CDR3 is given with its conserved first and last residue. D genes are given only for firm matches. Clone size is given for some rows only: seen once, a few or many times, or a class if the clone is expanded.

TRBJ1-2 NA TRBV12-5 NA TGTGCTAGTGGTTTGAACGTTTTAATGGGCTACACCTTC CASGLNVLMGYTF
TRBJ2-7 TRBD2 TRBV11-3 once TGTGCCAGCAGCCCGGTAGCGGGACCCTACGAGCAGTACTTC CASSPVAGPYEQYF
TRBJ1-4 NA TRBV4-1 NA TGCGCCAGCAGCCAAGATCCGGGCTCTAATGAAAAACTGTTTTTT CASSQDPGSNEKLFF
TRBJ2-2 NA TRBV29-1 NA TGCAGCGTGGCGTGGCGGAACACCGGGGAGCTGTTTTTT CSVAWRNTGELFF
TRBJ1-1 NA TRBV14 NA TGTGCCAGCAGACCAACGGGCAGGTCAGAAGGTGAAGCTTTCTTT CASRPTGRSEGEAFF
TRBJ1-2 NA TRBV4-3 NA TGCGCCAGCAGCCAAGATGGCAGACTTAGAGGGGGCTACACCTTC CASSQDGRLRGGYTF
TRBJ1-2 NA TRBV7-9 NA TGTGCCAGCAGCCAAGGGGGAGGTGGCTACACCTTC CASSQGGGGYTF
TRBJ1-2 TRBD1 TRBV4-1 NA TGCGCCAGCAGCCAGGACAGGGGGAACTATGGCTACACCTTC CASSQDRGNYGYTF
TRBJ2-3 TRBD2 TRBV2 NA TGTGCCAGCAGCAGACTAGCGGGGGGTTTAGATACGCAGTATTTT CASSRLAGGLDTQYF
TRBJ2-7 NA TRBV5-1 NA TGCGCCAGCAGCTTGGACGGCTTTTACGAGCAGTACTTC CASSLDGFYEQYF
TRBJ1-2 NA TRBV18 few TGTGCCAGCTCACCACCGGGGGGAAGTAATGGCTACACCTTC CASSPPGGSNGYTF
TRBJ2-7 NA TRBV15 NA TGTGCCACCAGCAGACGACAGTCCTACGAGCAGTACTTC CATSRRQSYEQYF
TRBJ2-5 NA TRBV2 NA TGTGCCAGCACCGGGGCCCGTGGGTCTAGGGGAGGAGAGACCCAGTACTTC CASTGARGSRGGETQYF
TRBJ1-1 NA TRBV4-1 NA TGCGCCAGCAGCGAGGGGGTTCTACTGAACACTGAAGCTTTCTTT CASSEGVLLNTEAFF
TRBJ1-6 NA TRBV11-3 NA TGTGCCAGCAGCTTAGCCCGCAATTCACCCCTCCACTTT CASSLARNSPLHF
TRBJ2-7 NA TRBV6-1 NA TGTGCCAGCAGTTCCTATACTGAGTACGAGCAGTACTTC CASSSYTEYEQYF
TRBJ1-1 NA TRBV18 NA TGTGCCAGCTCACCCGTAAAAAACACTGAAGCTTTCTTT CASSPVKNTEAFF
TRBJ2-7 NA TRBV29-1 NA TGCAGCGTTGTTTATGGGGACTCCTACGAGCAGTACTTC CSVVYGDSYEQYF
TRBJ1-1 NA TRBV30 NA TGTGCCTGGACCAAAGGTAGGGGGGTGGGCACTGAAGCTTTCTTT CAWTKGRGVGTEAFF
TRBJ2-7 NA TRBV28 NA TGTGCCAGCAGCCGAGTTCCACAAGGAGGGAAATATGAGCAGTACTTC CASSRVPQGGKYEQYF
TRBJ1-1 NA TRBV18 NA TGTGCCAGCTCACCAGGACAGAGCACTGAAGCTTTCTTT CASSPGQSTEAFF
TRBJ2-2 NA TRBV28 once TGTGCCATCGGGCAGCCGAACACCGGGGAGCTGTTTTTT CAIGQPNTGELFF
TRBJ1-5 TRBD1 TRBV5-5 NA TGTGCCAGCAGCATTGGGACAGGGGGGCCCTTAAGCAATCAGCCCCAGCATTTT CASSIGTGGPLSNQPQHF
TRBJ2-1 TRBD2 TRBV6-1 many TGTGCCAGCAGTTCGCGGACTAGCGACTACAATGAGCAGTTCTTC CASSSRTSDYNEQFF
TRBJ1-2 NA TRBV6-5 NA TGTGCCAGCAGTTACTCGGGAGGGGAAGGTGGGGATGGCTACACCTTC CASSYSGGEGGDGYTF
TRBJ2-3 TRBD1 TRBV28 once TGTGCCAGCAGATCACAGGGGGCTGGTCGGACCGCTAGCACAGATACGCAGTATTTT CASRSQGAGRTASTDTQYF
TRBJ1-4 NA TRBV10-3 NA TGTGCCATCAGTGTCTCCTCGAATGAAAAACTGTTTTTT CAISVSSNEKLFF
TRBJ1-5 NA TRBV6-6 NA TGTGCCAGCAGTTACCCGCCGGATCAGCCCCAGCATTTT CASSYPPDQPQHF
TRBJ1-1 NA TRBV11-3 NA TGTGCCAGCAGCTTTAATCGGGGGAGAAGGACTGAAGCTTTCTTT CASSFNRGRRTEAFF
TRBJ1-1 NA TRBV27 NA TGTGCCAGCAGTCTCCTAACGGGCAACACTGAAGCTTTCTTT CASSLLTGNTEAFF
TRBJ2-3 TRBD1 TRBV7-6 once TGTGCCAGCAGCTTAGGCCACCAGGCGGGACAGGGTCGCACAGATACGCAGTATTTT CASSLGHQAGQGRTDTQYF
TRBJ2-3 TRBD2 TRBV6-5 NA TGTGCCAGCAGTTCCGGTAGCGGGAGTTCTGATACGCAGTATTTT CASSSGSGSSDTQYF
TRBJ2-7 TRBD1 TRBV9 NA TGTGCCAGCAGTACAGGGGCAAGCGAGCAGTACTTC CASSTGASEQYF
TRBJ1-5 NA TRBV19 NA TGTGCCAGTAGTTCCGAGACGGGGCCTATCAGCCCCCAGCATTTT CASSSETGPISPQHF
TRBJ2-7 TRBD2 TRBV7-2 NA TGTGCCAGCAGCTCCACTATTGGAGGGACTAGCGGGAGGCCGCAGTACTTC CASSSTIGGTSGRPQYF
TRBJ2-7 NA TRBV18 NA TGTGCCAGCTCATTAGGGTCGGCCCACGAGCAGTACTTC CASSLGSAHEQYF
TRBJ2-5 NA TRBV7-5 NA TGTGCCAGAAGCTTAGCGGAAGAGACCCAGTACTTC CARSLAEETQYF
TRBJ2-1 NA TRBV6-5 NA TGTGCCAGCAGTTACTCGTGGCAGACGGGCAATGAGCAGTTCTTC CASSYSWQTGNEQFF
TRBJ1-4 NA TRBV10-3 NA TGTGCCATCAGTGAATCGAAGAATGAAAAACTGTTTTTT CAISESKNEKLFF
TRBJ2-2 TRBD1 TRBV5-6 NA TGTGCCAGCAGGAAGGGACAGCCTAACACCGGGGAGCTGTTTTTT CASRKGQPNTGELFF
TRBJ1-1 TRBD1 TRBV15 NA TGTGCCACCAGCAGAGAACAGGGGTTGAACACTGAAGCTTTCTTT CATSREQGLNTEAFF
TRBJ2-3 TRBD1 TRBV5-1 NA TGCGCCAGCAGTTGGACAGGGGTGGTTATCGCCGCCGGCGGGACCACAGATACGCAGTATTTT CASSWTGVVIAAGGTTDTQYF
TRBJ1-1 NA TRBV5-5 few TGTGCCAGCAGCTTGCTGTCTGAAGCTTTCTTT CASSLLSEAFF
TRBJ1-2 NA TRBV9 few TGTGCCAGCAGCTCCAGGGAAGACTCCTATGGCTACACCTTC CASSSREDSYGYTF
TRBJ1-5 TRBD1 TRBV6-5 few TGTGCCAGCAGTTACAGTACAGGGGGCAATCAGCCCCAGCATTTT CASSYSTGGNQPQHF
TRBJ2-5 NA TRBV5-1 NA TGCGCCAGCAGCTTGGAGGGTTTTAGTTTCGGGACCCAGTACTTC CASSLEGFSFGTQYF
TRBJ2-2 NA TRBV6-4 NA TGTGCCAGCAGTGCTAGGGACGGGCCCTGGAACACCGGGGAGCTGTTTTTT CASSARDGPWNTGELFF
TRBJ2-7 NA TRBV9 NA TGTGCCAGCAGCGTAAGTAGCGACTACGAGCAGTACTTC CASSVSSDYEQYF
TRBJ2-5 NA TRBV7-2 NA TGTGCCAGCAGCTTAGGACTCGCGGAGACCCAGTACTTC CASSLGLAETQYF
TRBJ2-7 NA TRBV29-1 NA TGCAGCGGAGCCTACAGGGCTCGGTACGAGCAGTACTTC CSGAYRARYEQYF
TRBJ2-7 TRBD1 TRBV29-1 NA TGCAGCGTTGAAGGGACAGGTGGAAGGTCCTACGAGCAGTACTTC CSVEGTGGRSYEQYF